This TCR beta chain was observed in a study of glioma-infiltrating T cells. In this sample, this clonotype turned up a few times. The iRepertoire nested amplicon-rescue multiplex PCR amplified TCR alpha and beta CDR3s from RNA. One entry per CDR3 protein, called by TCRdb with MiXCR from the multiplex PCR reads. The repertoire holds about 140,000 distinct CDR3 sequences, about two fifths seen once, with roughly 20% in the top ten. The ends lost 0 bases at V and 10 bases at J; junction bases unmatched: 4. Germline assignment: CDR1 MDHEN and CDR2 SYDVKM. The CDR3 is made up of 15 amino acids. This TCR was recovered from a human donor with low-grade glioma or glioblastoma, undergoing nonglioma brain surgery, or in good health (not recorded which). The J gene is TRBJ1-6, the V gene TRBV28; 9 bases line up with TRBD1. Sequencing was done on a sample of glioma tissue, nonneoplastic brain tissue, or PBMCs (not recorded which). The CDR3 reads CASSLWGQGLSPLHF. The CDR3 DNA sequence: TGTGCCAGCAGTTTATGGGGACAGGGACTATCACCCCTCCACTTT.